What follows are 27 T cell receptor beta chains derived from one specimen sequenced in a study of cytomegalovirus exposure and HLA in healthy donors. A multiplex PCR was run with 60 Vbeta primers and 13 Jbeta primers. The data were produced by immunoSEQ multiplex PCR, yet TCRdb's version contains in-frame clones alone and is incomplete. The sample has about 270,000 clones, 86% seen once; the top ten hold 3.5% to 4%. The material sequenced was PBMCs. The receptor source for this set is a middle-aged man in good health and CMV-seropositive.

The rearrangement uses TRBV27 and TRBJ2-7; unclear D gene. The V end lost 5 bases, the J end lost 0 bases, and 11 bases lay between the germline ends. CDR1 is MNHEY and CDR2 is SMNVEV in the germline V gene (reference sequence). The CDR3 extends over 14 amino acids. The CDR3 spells CASSQRLSSYEQYF. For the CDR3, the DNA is TGTGCCAGCAGTCAAAGACTCAGCTCCTACGAGCAGTACTTC.

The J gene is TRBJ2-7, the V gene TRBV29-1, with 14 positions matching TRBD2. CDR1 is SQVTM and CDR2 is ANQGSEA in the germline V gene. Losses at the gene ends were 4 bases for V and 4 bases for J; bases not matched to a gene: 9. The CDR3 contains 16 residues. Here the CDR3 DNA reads TGCAGCGTTGCCTTCGGGACTAGCGGGAGTCTATACGAGCAGTACTTC. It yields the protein CSVAFGTSGSLYEQYF.

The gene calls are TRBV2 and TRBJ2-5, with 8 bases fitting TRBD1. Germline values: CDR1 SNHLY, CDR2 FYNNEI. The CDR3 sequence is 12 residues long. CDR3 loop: CGSGGLGETQYF. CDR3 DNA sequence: TGTGGCTCAGGGGGCTTAGGAGAGACCCAGTACTTC.

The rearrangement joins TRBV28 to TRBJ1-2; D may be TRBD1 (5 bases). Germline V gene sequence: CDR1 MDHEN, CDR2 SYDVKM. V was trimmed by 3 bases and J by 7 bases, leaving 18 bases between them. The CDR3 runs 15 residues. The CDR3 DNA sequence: TGTGCCAGCAGTTTTGGACGTCAGGGAATTTCTGGCTACACCTTC. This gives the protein CASSFGRQGISGYTF.

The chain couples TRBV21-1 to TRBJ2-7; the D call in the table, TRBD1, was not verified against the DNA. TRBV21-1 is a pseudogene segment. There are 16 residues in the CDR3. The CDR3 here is CASSKIPTGVCYEQYF. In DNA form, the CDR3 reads TGTGCCAGCAGCAAAATTCCGACAGGGGTTTGCTACGAGCAGTACTTC.

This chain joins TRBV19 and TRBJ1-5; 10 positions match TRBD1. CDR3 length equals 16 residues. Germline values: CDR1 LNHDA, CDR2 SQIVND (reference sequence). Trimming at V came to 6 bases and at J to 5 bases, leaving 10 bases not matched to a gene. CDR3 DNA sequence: TGTGCCAGTAGCCCCACGGGACAGGGGAAGGATCAGCCCCAGCATTTT. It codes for CASSPTGQGKDQPQHF.

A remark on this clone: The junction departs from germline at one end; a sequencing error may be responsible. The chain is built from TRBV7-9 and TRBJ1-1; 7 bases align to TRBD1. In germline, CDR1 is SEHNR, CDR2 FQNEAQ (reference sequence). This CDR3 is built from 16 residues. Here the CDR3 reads CSSTLRGGNMNTEAFF. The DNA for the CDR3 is TGTTCCAGCACGTTACGAGGGGGCAACATGAACACTGAAGCTTTCTTT.

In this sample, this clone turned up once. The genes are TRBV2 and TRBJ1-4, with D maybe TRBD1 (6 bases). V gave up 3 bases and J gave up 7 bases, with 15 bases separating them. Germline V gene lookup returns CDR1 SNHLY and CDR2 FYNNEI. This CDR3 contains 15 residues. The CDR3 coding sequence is TGTGCCAGCAGTGATCACCAGGGGTATACTGAAAAACTGTTTTTT. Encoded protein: CASSDHQGYTEKLFF.

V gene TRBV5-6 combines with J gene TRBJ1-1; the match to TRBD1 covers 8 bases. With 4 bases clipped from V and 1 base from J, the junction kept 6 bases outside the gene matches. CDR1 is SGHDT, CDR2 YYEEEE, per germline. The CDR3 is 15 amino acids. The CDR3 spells CASSTRDRWNTEAFF. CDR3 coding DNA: TGTGCCAGCAGCACTCGGGACAGGTGGAACACTGAAGCTTTCTTT.

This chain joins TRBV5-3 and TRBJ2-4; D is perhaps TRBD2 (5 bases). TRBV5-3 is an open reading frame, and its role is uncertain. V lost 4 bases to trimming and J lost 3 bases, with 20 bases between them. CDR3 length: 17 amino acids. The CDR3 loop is CARSVLHPRDYKNIQYF. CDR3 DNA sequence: TGTGCCAGAAGCGTATTGCACCCCCGGGATTACAAAAACATTCAGTACTTC.

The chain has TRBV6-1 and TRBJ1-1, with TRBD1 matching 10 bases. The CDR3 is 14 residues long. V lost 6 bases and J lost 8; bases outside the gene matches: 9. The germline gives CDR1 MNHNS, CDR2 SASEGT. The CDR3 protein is CASRPGQGRVEAFF. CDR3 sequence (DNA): TGTGCCAGCAGGCCGGGACAGGGGAGGGTGGAAGCTTTCTTT.

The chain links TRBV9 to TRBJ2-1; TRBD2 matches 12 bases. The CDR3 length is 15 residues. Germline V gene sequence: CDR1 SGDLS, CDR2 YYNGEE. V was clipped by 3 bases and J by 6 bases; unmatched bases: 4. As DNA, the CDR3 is TGTGCCAGCAGCGCCGCTAGCGGGAGGGGCAATGAGCAGTTCTTC. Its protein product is CASSAASGRGNEQFF. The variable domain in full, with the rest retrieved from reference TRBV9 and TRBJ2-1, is DSGVTQTPKHLITATGQRVTLRCSPRSGDLSVYWYQQSLDQGLQFLIQYYNGEERAKGNILERFSAQQFPDLHSELNLSSLELGDSALYFCASSAASGRGNEQFFGPGTRLTVL.

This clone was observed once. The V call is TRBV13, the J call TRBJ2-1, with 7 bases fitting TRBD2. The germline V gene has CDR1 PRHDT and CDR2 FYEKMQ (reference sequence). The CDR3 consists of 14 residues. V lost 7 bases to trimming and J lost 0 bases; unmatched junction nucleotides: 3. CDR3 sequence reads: CASKGGSSYNEQFF. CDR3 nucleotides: TGTGCCAGCAAGGGAGGGAGCTCCTACAATGAGCAGTTCTTC.

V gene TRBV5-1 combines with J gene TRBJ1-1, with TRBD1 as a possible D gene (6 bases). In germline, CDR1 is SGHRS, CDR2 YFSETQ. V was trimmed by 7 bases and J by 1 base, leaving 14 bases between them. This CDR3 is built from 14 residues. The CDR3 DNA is TGCGCCAGCCGCCACCGGACAGAGAACACTGAAGCTTTCTTT. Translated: CASRHRTENTEAFF.

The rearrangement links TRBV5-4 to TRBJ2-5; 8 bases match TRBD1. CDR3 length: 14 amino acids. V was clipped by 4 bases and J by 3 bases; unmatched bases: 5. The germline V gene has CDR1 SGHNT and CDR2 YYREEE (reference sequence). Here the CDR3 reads CASSQKDREETQYF. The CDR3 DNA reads TGTGCCAGCAGCCAAAAGGACAGGGAAGAGACCCAGTACTTC.

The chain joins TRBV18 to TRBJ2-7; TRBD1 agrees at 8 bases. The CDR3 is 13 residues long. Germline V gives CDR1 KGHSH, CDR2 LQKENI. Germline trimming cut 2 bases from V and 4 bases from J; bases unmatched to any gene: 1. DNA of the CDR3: TGTGCCAGCTCACCAGGGACAGGTTACGAGCAGTACTTC. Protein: CASSPGTGYEQYF.

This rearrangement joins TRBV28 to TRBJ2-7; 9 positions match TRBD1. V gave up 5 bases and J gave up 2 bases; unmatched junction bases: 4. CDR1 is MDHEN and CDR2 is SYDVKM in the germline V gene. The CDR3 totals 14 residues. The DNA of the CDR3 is TGTGCCAGCAGTACGGGACAGGGTCCCTACGAGCAGTACTTC. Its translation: CASSTGQGPYEQYF.

This CDR3 reads CASSTGRALSYEQYF. In DNA form, the CDR3 reads TGTGCCAGCAGCACCGGGAGGGCCCTCTCCTACGAGCAGTACTTC. The V and J genes are TRBV4-2 and TRBJ2-7; 8 nucleotides agree with TRBD2. V was pared by 5 bases and J by 0 bases, with 6 bases of the junction left unmatched. The CDR3 consists of 15 residues. Looked up from germline, CDR1 is LGHNA and CDR2 is YNFKEQ.

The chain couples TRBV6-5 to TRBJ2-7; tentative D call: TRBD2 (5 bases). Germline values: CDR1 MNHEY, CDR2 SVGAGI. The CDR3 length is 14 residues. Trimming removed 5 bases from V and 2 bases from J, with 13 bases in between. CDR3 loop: CASSELGGPYEQYF. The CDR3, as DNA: TGTGCCAGCAGTGAGCTAGGAGGCCCCTACGAGCAGTACTTC.

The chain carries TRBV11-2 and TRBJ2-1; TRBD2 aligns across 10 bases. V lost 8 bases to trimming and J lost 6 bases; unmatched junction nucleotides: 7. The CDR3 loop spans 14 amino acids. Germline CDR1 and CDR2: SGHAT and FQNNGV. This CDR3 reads CASFGTSASNEQFF. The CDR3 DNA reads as TGTGCCAGCTTTGGGACTAGCGCTTCCAATGAGCAGTTCTTC.

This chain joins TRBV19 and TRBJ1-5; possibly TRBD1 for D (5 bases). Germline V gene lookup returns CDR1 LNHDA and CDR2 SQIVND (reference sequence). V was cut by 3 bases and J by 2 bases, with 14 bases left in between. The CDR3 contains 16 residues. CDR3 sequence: CASSIWQGGRNQPQHF. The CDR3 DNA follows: TGTGCCAGTAGTATCTGGCAGGGAGGCCGCAATCAGCCCCAGCATTTT.

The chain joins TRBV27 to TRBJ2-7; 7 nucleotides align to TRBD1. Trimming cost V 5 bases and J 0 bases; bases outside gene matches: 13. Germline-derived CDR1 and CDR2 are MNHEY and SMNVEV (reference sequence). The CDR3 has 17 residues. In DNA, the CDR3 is TGTGCCAGCAGTCCCACAGGGGCCCGGAGTATCTCCTACGAGCAGTACTTC. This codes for CASSPTGARSISYEQYF.

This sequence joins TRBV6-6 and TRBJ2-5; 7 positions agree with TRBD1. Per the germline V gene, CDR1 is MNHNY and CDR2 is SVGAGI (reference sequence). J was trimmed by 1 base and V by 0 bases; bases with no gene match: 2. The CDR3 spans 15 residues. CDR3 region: CASSYSPGGQETQYF. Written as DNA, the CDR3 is TGTGCCAGCAGTTACTCTCCAGGGGGCCAAGAGACCCAGTACTTC.

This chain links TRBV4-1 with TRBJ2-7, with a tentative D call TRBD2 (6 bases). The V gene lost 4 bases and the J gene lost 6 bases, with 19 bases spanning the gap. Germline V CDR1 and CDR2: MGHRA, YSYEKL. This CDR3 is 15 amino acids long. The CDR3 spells CASSRHPEGLVEQYF. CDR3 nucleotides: TGCGCCAGCAGCCGACACCCGGAGGGGCTGGTCGAGCAGTACTTC.

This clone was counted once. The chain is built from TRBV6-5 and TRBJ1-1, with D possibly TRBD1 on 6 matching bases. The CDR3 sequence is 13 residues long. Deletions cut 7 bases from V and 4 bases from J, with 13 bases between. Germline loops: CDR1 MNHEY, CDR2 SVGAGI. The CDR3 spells CASNKQGSTEAFF. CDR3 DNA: TGTGCCAGCAATAAACAGGGTAGCACTGAAGCTTTCTTT.

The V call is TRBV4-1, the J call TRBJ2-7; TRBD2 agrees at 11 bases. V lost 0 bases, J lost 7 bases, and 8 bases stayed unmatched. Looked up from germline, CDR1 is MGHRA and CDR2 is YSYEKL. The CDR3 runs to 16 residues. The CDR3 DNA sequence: TGCGCCAGCAGCCAAGATCTACTAGCGGGAGTGGATGAGCAGTACTTC. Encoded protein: CASSQDLLAGVDEQYF.

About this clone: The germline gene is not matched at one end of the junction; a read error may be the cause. The CDR3 bases are TGCGCCAGCAGCCAAGATTCCAGAGTGGGGGGGCTGTTTTTT. Translating it yields CASSQDSRVGGLFF. The chain employs TRBV4-3 and TRBJ2-2; the D gene is possibly TRBD2 (6 bases). The CDR3 runs to 14 residues. The V gene's germline CDR1 is LGHNA and CDR2 YSLEER.